These T cell receptor beta chains were read from a single sample in a study of cytomegalovirus exposure and HLA in healthy donors. Clones were sequenced by immunoSEQ multiplex PCR, and TCRdb holds only the in-frame ones, with some missing. The table lists fewer than 200,000 clones, approximately 87% of them singletons, with more than 1.2% in the top ten. Sequencing was carried out using PBMCs. The source of these receptors is a woman in her thirties in good health and CMV-seronegative. Both conserved end residues are part of each CDR3. D genes are given only for firm matches. Size is omitted from some rows. Given values are once, few, many or a class for expanded clones.

>-|TRBJ1-1|-|TRBV28
CASKEGPTGNTEAFF
TGTGCCAGCAAGGAGGGACCAACGGGGAACACTGAAGCTTTCTTT
>-|TRBJ2-7|-|TRBV5-5
CASSLVGDYEQYF
TGTGCCAGCAGCTTGGTGGGAGACTACGAGCAGTACTTC
>-|TRBJ2-7|-|TRBV19
CASSMPGYEQYF
TGTGCCAGTAGTATGCCGGGTTACGAGCAGTACTTC
>TRBD2|TRBJ2-7|-|TRBV6-5
CASSLAGGNEQYF
TGTGCCAGCTCACTAGCGGGGGGGAACGAGCAGTACTTC
>-|TRBJ1-2|-|TRBV23-1
CASSQGGTNNYGYTF
TGCGCCAGCAGTCAAGGCGGAACCAATAACTATGGCTACACCTTC
>-|TRBJ2-1|-|TRBV27
CASRTGGSYNEQFF
TGTGCCAGCAGGACGGGCGGGTCATACAATGAGCAGTTCTTC
>-|TRBJ2-7|-|TRBV7-8
CASSPQPSGFSNVYEQYF
TGTGCCAGCAGCCCCCAGCCCTCGGGTTTTAGTAATGTGTACGAGCAGTACTTC
>-|TRBJ2-7|few|TRBV7-9
CASSLPGSYEQYF
TGTGCCAGCAGCTTACCCGGCTCCTACGAGCAGTACTTC
>-|TRBJ2-1|-|TRBV7-7
CASSSGVGEQFF
TGTGCCAGCAGCTCGGGAGTGGGGGAGCAGTTCTTC
>-|TRBJ1-1|-|TRBV14
CASSAWTEFEAFF
TGTGCCAGCAGCGCTTGGACAGAGTTTGAAGCTTTCTTT
>TRBD2|TRBJ2-7|-|TRBV30
CAWSVPRTSLNYEQYF
TGTGCCTGGAGTGTACCGCGGACTAGTCTAAACTACGAGCAGTACTTC
>TRBD1|TRBJ1-2|-|TRBV6-5
CASRLTRGTSYGYTF
TGTGCCAGCAGACTTACCAGGGGGACCTCCTATGGCTACACCTTC
>TRBD1|TRBJ1-5|-|TRBV2
CASSEAGQAAQPQHF
TGTGCCAGCAGTGAAGCAGGACAGGCGGCTCAGCCCCAGCATTTT
>-|TRBJ1-2|-|TRBV5-4
CASSVRTGWDGYTF
TGTGCCAGCAGCGTCCGAACAGGGTGGGATGGCTACACCTTC
>-|TRBJ1-1|-|TRBV5-5
CASSLVWTGDTEAFF
TGTGCCAGCAGCTTGGTTTGGACTGGGGACACTGAAGCTTTCTTT
>-|TRBJ2-1|-|TRBV25-1
CASSGVDRDSYNEQFF
TGTGCCAGCAGTGGAGTAGACCGGGACTCCTACAATGAGCAGTTCTTC
>-|TRBJ2-2|-|TRBV11-2
CASSLTPLGGNTGELFF
TGTGCCAGCAGCTTAACCCCGCTGGGGGGGAACACCGGGGAGCTGTTTTTT
>-|TRBJ1-1|-|TRBV11-2
CASSWTANTEAFF
TGTGCCAGCAGCTGGACAGCGAACACTGAAGCTTTCTTT
>-|TRBJ1-3|-|TRBV10-2
CASSESGAVGNTIYF
TGCGCCAGCAGTGAGTCGGGCGCCGTGGGAAACACCATATATTTT
>TRBD1|TRBJ2-7|-|TRBV4-2
CASSQDKGGRWQGRSYEQYF
TGTGCCAGCAGCCAAGATAAAGGGGGCCGGTGGCAGGGTCGATCCTACGAGCAGTACTTC
>-|TRBJ1-1|-|TRBV6-1
CASSEVQENTEAFF
TGTGCCAGCAGTGAAGTGCAGGAGAACACTGAAGCTTTCTTT
>TRBD1|TRBJ1-5|-|TRBV4-2
CASSQEWGQGQPQHF
TGTGCCAGCAGCCAAGAGTGGGGACAGGGCCAGCCCCAGCATTTT
>-|TRBJ2-5|few|TRBV6-1
CASSDTGTSWTETQYF
TGTGCCAGCAGTGATACAGGGACCTCCTGGACCGAGACCCAGTACTTC
>-|TRBJ1-6|once|TRBV2
CASKGRDIPFRSPLHF
TGTGCCAGCAAGGGGAGGGACATACCTTTTCGGTCACCCCTCCACTTT
>-|TRBJ1-4|few|TRBV10-2
CATRRGLDEKLFF
TGCGCCACCCGGAGGGGCTTGGATGAAAAACTGTTTTTT
>TRBD2|TRBJ2-1|-|TRBV10-3
CAISDPSGGPYNEQFF
TGTGCCATCAGTGACCCTAGCGGGGGGCCATACAATGAGCAGTTCTTC
>-|TRBJ1-6|few|TRBV13
CASSVFGDSPLHF
TGTGCCAGCAGCGTCTTCGGGGATTCACCCCTCCACTTT
>-|TRBJ1-2|-|TRBV27
CASRQGGSGYTF
TGTGCCAGCAGACAGGGCGGGAGTGGCTACACCTTC
>TRBD1|TRBJ2-7|-|TRBV4-1
CASSQDRGQAYEQYF
TGCGCCAGCAGCCAAGATAGGGGACAGGCGTACGAGCAGTACTTC
>TRBD1|TRBJ1-2|-|TRBV11-2
CASSSWVDRARYGYTF
TGTGCCAGCAGCTCTTGGGTGGACAGGGCAAGGTATGGCTACACCTTC
>TRBD1|TRBJ1-1|-|TRBV29-1
CSIWTGGNTEAFF
TGCAGCATATGGACAGGGGGGAACACTGAAGCTTTCTTT
>TRBD2|TRBJ2-1|-|TRBV6-5
CASSYSTAGGNEQFF
TGTGCCAGCAGTTACTCGACGGCGGGGGGCAATGAGCAGTTCTTC
>TRBD2|TRBJ2-1|-|TRBV7-9
CASSRLASYNEQFF
TGTGCCAGCAGTAGACTAGCTTCCTACAATGAGCAGTTCTTC
>TRBD1|TRBJ1-2|-|TRBV9
CASSNRGSNYGYTF
TGTGCCAGCAGCAACAGGGGCAGCAACTATGGCTACACCTTC
>-|TRBJ1-1|-|TRBV18
CASSPPSHQRAEAFF
TGTGCCAGCTCACCACCCTCCCATCAGAGGGCTGAAGCTTTCTTT
>-|TRBJ2-2|-|TRBV4-1
CASSLTTNTGELFF
TGCGCCAGCAGCCTCACTACGAACACCGGGGAGCTGTTTTTT
>TRBD1|TRBJ2-3|-|TRBV4-2
CASSQGQGAVDTQYF
TGTGCCAGCAGCCAAGGTCAGGGGGCGGTAGATACGCAGTATTTT